This entry features one T cell receptor (beta chain) sequence. Its antigen is still unknown. These data are taken from a study of blood T cells in healthy people across ages. The CDR3 loop spans 13 amino acids. Deletions cut 5 bases from V and 1 base from J, with 8 bases between. Germline V gene lookup returns CDR1 SGHDN and CDR2 FVKESK. General study results and limits: Older age went with lower TCR beta diversity per million T cells, in a roughly linear way.

PBMCs, at least 6.5 million per sample, were isolated. Sample-barcoded 5' priming and a J-beta primer mix drove a second PCR of 7 to 11 cycles. Carrying 12 random nucleotides, a template-switch adaptor labeled each individual cDNA molecule. Each sample yielded at least 3 million CDR3-containing paired-end reads. TCRdb re-called the 5' RACE reads with MiXCR, one entry per CDR3 protein. The top ten clones hold 4% of a sample with approximately 1.5 million distinct CDR3 sequences, less than 45% of them seen once. The TCR sequence derives from a woman younger than 30 in good health. V gene TRBV14 combines with J gene TRBJ1-1; no clear D. Sequenced: blood. CDR3 coding DNA: TGTGCCAGCAGCGCCCAAAGGAACACTGAAGCTTTCTTT. Translating gives CASSAQRNTEAFF.